This entry concerns a single TCR beta chain. As yet, its antigen is unknown. Genomic DNA templated the TCR beta VDJ and CDR3 profiling. TCRdb independently ran MiXCR on the reads; one entry per CDR3 protein. The sample includes 150,000 or so distinct CDR3 sequences, roughly 63% seen only once; the top ten take roughly 44%. These data originate in a study of CD8+CD57+ T cells in acquired aplastic anemia. Overall study: Sorted CD4+ and CD8+ cells gave an average of approximately 3.4 ug of DNA. Healthy donor sequencing depth: around 10 million CD4+, some 12 million CD8+ reads. Study findings and constraints: Common to patients and controls were 25 to 30 CD8+ CDR3 sequences. Statistical testing detected no significant gap in CD8+ Simpson's diversity between patients and controls.

The ends lost 1 base at V and 4 bases at J; junction bases unmatched: 9. CDR3 length: 18 amino acids. The receptor comes from a human donor in good health. J is TRBJ2-7 and V is TRBV12-3 or TRBV12-4, with TRBD2 matching over 14 bases. The specimen sequenced was sorted CD4+, CD8+, or CD8+CD57+ T cells (not recorded which) from PBMCs. In DNA, the CDR3 is TGTGCCAGCAGTTTAGGACTAGCGGGAGGGCCGTTGGTTTACGAGCAGTACTTC. The encoded protein is CASSLGLAGGPLVYEQYF.